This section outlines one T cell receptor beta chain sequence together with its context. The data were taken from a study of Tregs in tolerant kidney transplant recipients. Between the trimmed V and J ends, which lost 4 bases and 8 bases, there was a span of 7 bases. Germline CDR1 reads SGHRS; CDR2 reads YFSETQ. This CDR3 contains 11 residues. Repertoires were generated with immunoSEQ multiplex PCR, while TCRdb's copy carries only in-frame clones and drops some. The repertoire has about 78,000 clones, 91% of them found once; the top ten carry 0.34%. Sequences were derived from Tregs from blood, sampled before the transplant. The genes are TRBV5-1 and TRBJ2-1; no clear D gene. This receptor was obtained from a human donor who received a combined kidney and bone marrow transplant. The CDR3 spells CASSTWDEQFF. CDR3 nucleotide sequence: TGCGCCAGCAGCACCTGGGATGAGCAGTTCTTC.